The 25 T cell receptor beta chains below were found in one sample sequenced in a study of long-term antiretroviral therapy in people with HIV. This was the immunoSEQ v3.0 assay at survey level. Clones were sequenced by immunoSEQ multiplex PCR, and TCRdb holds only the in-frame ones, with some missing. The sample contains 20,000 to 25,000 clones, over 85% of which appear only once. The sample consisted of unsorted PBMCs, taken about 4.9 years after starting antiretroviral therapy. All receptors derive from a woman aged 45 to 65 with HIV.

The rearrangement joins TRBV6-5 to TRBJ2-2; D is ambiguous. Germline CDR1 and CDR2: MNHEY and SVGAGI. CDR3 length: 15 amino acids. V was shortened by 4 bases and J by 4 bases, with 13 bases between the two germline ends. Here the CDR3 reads CASSFGPRSTGELFF. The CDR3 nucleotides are TGTGCCAGCAGTTTTGGGCCCCGAAGCACCGGGGAGCTGTTTTTT.

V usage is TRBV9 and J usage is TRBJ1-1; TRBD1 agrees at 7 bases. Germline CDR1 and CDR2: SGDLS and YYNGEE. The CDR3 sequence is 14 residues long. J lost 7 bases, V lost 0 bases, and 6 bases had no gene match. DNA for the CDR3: TGTGCCAGCAGCGTAGGGGGAGGGGGCATTGAAGCTTTCTTT. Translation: CASSVGGGGIEAFF.

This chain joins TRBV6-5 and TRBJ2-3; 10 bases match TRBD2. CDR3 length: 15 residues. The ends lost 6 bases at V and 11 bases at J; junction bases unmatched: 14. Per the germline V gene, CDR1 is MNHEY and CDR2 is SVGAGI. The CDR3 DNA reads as TGTGCCAGCAGCCCCTCTAGCGGGAGACCTGTAGGGCAGTATTTT. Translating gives CASSPSSGRPVGQYF.

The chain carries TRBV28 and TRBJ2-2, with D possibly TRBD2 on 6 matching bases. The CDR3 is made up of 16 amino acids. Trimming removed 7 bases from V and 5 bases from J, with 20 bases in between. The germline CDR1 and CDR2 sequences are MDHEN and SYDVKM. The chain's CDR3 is CASTTMRDLITGELFF. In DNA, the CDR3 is TGTGCCAGCACCACTATGAGGGACTTGATTACCGGGGAGCTGTTTTTT.

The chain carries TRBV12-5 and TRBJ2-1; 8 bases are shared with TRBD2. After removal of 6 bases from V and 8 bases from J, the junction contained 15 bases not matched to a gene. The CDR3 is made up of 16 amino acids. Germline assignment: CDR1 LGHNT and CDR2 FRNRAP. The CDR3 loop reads CASGSQLGLDHDEQFF. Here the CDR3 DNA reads TGTGCTAGTGGCTCGCAATTGGGACTAGATCATGATGAGCAGTTCTTC.

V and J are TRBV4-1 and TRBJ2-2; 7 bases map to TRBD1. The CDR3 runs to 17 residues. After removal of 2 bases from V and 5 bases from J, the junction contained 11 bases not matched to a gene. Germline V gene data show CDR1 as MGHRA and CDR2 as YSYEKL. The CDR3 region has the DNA TGCGCCAGCAGCCAACCCGAAACAGGGGTGTGGACCGGGGAGCTGTTTTTT. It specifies CASSQPETGVWTGELFF.

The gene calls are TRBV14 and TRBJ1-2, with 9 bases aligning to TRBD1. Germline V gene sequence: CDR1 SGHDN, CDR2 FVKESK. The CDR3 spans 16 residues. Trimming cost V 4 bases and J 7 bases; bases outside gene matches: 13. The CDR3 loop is CASSREGQGVGRGYTF. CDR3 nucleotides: TGTGCCAGCAGCCGAGAGGGACAGGGAGTGGGCCGTGGCTACACCTTC.

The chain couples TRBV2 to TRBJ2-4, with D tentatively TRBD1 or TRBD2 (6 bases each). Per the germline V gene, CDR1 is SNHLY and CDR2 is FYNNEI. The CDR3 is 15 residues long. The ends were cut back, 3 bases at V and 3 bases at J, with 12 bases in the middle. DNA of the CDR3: TGTGCCAGCAGTGAGTGGGGGGCTGGCAAAAACATTCAGTACTTC. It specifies CASSEWGAGKNIQYF.

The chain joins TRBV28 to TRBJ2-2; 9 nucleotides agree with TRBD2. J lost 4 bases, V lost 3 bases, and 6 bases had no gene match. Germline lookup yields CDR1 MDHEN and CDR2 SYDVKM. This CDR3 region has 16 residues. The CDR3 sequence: CASSLLAGLGTGELFF. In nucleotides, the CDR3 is TGTGCCAGCAGTTTGCTAGCGGGACTGGGCACCGGGGAGCTGTTTTTT.

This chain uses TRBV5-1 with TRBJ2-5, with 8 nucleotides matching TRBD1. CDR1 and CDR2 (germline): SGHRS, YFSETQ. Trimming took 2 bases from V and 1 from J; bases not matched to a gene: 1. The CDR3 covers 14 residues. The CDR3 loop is CASSFGQGQETQYF. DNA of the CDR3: TGCGCCAGCAGCTTTGGACAGGGCCAAGAGACCCAGTACTTC.

CDR3 residues: CASSPPGLEHEQYF. The CDR3 region has the DNA TGTGCCAGCAGCCCACCGGGACTGGAACACGAGCAGTACTTC. The chain couples TRBV13 to TRBJ2-7, with D maybe TRBD2 (6 bases). CDR1 and CDR2 (germline): PRHDT, FYEKMQ (reference sequence). The CDR3 spans 14 residues. The V and J ends lost 5 bases and 5 bases respectively, with 16 bases between them. Full variable domain (remainder filled in from reference TRBV13 and TRBJ2-7): AAGVIQSPRHLIKEKRETATLKCYPIPRHDTVYWYQQGPGQDPQFLISFYEKMQSDKGSIPDRFSAQQFSDYHSELNMSSLELGDSALYFCASSPPGLEHEQYFGPGTRLTVT.

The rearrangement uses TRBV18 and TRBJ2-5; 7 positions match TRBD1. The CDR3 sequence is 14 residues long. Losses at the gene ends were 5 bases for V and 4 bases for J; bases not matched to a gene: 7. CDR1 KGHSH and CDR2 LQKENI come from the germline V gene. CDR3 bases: TGTGCCAGCTCATCCGGGACAGCTGGAGAGACCCAGTACTTC. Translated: CASSSGTAGETQYF. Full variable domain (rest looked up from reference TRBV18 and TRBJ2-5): NAGVMQNPRHLVRRRGQEARLRCSPMKGHSHVYWYRQLPEEGLKFMVYLQKENIIDESGMPKERFSAEFPKEGPSILRIQQVVRGDSAAYFCASSSGTAGETQYFGPGTRLLVL.

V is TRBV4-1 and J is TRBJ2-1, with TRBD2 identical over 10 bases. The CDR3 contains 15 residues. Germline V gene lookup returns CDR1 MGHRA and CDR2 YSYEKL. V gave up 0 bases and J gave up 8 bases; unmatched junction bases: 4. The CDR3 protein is CASSQDSLAGDEQFF. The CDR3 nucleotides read TGCGCCAGCAGCCAAGATAGTCTAGCGGGAGATGAGCAGTTCTTC.

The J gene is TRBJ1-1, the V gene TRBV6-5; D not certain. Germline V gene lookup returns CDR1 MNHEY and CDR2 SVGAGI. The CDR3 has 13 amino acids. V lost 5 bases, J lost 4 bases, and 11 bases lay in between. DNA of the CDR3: TGTGCCAGCAGTCTAACCGAGGTCACTGAAGCTTTCTTT. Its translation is CASSLTEVTEAFF.

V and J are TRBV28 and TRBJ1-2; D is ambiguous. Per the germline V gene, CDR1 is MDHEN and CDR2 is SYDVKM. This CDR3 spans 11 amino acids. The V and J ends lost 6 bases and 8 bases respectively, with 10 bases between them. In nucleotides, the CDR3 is TGTGCCAGCAGCTCGTCCTTCGGCTACACCTTC. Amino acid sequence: CASSSSFGYTF.

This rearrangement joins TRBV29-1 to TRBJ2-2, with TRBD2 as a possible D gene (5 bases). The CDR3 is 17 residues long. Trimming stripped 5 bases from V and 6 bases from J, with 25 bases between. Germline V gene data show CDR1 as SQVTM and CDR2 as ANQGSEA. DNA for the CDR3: TGCAGCGTTTCGATTATGTCCTTAGCAGGACTTGCCGGGGAGCTGTTTTTT. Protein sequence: CSVSIMSLAGLAGELFF.

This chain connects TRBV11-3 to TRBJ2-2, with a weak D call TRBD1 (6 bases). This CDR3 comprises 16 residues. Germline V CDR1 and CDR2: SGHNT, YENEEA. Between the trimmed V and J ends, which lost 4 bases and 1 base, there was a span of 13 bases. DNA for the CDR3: TGTGCCAGCAGCTCCAAGGACAGCTTGAACACCGGGGAGCTGTTTTTT. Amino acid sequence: CASSSKDSLNTGELFF. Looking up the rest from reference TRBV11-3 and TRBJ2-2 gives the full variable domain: EAGVVQSPRYKIIEKKQPVAFWCNPISGHNTLYWYLQNLGQGPELLIRYENEEAVDDSQLPKDRFSAERLKGVDSTLKIQPAELGDSAVYLCASSSKDSLNTGELFFGEGSRLTVL.

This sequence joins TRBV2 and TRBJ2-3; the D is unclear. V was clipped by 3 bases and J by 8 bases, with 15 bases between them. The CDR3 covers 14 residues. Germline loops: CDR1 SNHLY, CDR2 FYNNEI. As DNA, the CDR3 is TGTGCCAGCAGTGACCGACGAAGCCCCGGTACGCAGTATTTT. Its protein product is CASSDRRSPGTQYF.

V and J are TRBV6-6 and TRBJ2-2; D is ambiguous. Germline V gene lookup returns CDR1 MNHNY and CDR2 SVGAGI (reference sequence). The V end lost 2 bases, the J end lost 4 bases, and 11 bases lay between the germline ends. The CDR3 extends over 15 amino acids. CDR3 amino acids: CASSYNLWFTGELFF. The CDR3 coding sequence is TGTGCCAGCAGTTACAACCTGTGGTTCACCGGGGAGCTGTTTTTT.

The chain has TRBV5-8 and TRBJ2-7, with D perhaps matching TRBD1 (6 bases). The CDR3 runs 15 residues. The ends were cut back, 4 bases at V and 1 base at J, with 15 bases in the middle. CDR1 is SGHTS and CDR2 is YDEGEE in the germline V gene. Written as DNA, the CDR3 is TGTGCCAGCAGCGCCTCCGGGACACCTTCCTACGAGCAGTACTTC. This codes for CASSASGTPSYEQYF.

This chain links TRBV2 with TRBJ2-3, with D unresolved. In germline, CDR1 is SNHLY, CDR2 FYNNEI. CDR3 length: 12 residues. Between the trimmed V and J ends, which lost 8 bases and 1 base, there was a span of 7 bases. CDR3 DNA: TGTGCCAGCCGCACCGGCACAGATACGCAGTATTTT. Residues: CASRTGTDTQYF.

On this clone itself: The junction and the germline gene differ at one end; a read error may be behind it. The CDR3 bases are TGTGCCAGCAGTCAACAGGGGAGCAGTCAGCCCCAGCATTTT. Translating gives CASSQQGSSQPQHF. V is TRBV6-6 and J is TRBJ1-5; TRBD1 aligns across 7 bases. The CDR3 loop spans 14 amino acids. Germline V gene lookup returns CDR1 MNHNY and CDR2 SVGAGI (reference sequence).

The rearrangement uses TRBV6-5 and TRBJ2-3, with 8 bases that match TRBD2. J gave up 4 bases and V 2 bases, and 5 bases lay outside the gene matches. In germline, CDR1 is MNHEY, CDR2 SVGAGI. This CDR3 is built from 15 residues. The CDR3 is CASSYGGRTPDTQYF. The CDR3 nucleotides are TGTGCCAGCAGTTACGGCGGGAGGACCCCAGATACGCAGTATTTT.

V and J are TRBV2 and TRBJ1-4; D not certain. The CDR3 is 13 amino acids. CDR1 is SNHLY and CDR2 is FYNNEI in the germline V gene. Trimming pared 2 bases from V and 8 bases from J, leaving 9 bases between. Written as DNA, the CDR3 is TGTGCCAGCAGTGAAATCCCTGGGGAAAAACTGTTTTTT. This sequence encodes CASSEIPGEKLFF. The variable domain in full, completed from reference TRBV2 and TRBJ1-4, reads EPEVTQTPSHQVTQMGQEVILRCVPISNHLYFYWYRQILGQKVEFLVSFYNNEISEKSEIFDDQFSVERPDGSNFTLKIRSTKLEDSAMYFCASSEIPGEKLFFGSGTQLSVL.

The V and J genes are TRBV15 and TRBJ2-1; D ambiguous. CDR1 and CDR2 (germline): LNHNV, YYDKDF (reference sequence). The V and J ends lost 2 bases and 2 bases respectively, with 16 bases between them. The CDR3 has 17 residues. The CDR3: CATSRLSLAQPYNEQFF. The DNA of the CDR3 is TGTGCCACCAGCAGATTAAGTCTTGCGCAACCCTACAATGAGCAGTTCTTC.